The 20 T cell receptor beta chains in this list originate from one sample, sequenced in a study of shared clonotypes between healthy human individuals. Clones were sequenced by immunoSEQ multiplex PCR, and TCRdb holds only the in-frame ones, with some missing. There are about 2.4 million clones in the sample; approximately 94% occur only once, and around 0.4% lies in the top ten. Input material: naive CD4+ T cells from PBMCs. Noted subset: CD45RA+ positively selected. Source of these receptors: a man aged 18 to 29 in good health. Some clones in this sample may be carry-over from other donors' samples.

J is TRBJ2-7 and V is TRBV7-3; 9 bases are shared with TRBD2. V lost 4 bases, J lost 4 bases, and 8 bases stayed unmatched. In germline, CDR1 is SGHTA, CDR2 FQGTGA. CDR3 length equals 15 residues. The CDR3 protein is CASSYIAGVGYEQYF. DNA for the CDR3: TGTGCCAGCAGCTATATAGCGGGAGTTGGGTACGAGCAGTACTTC.

V and J are TRBV7-8 and TRBJ2-7; a possible D gene is TRBD2 (5 bases). The CDR3 is made up of 14 amino acids. The V and J ends lost 6 bases and 5 bases respectively, with 17 bases between them. Per the germline V gene, CDR1 is SGHVS and CDR2 is FQNEAQ. The CDR3 region is CASSIPGVWNEQYF. CDR3 nucleotides: TGTGCCAGCAGTATCCCCGGGGTTTGGAACGAGCAGTACTTC.

The chain carries TRBV5-4 and TRBJ2-5; D gene ambiguous. This CDR3 has 15 amino acids. The germline V and J ends were trimmed by 0 bases and 0 bases, with 9 bases remaining between them. Per germline, CDR1 SGHNT and CDR2 YYREEE (reference sequence). The CDR3 region has the DNA TGTGCCAGCAGCTTGGCATGGTGGGACCAAGAGACCCAGTACTTC. Translated: CASSLAWWDQETQYF. The full variable domain, in which reference TRBV5-4 and TRBJ2-5 provide the parts outside the CDR3, is ETGVTQSPTHLIKTRGQQVTLRCSSQSGHNTVSWYQQALGQGPQFIFQYYREEENGRGNFPPRFSGLQFPNYSSELNVNALELDDSALYLCASSLAWWDQETQYFGPGTRLLVL.

This clone was detected only once. The V and J genes are TRBV7-9 and TRBJ2-1, with 8 nucleotides matching TRBD1. The V segment lost 3 bases and the J segment 0 bases; nucleotides outside the gene matches: 7. The CDR3 is 17 amino acids. Germline V lookup: CDR1 SEHNR, CDR2 FQNEAQ (reference sequence). As DNA, the CDR3 is TGTGCCAGCAGCTTCCCCCAGGGGGCGAGCTCCTACAATGAGCAGTTCTTC. Translated: CASSFPQGASSYNEQFF.

The chain recombines TRBV15 with TRBJ1-3, with a tentative D call TRBD1 (6 bases). Deletions cut 1 base from V and 0 bases from J, with 16 bases between. This CDR3 has 18 residues. Germline CDR1 is LNHNV and CDR2 is YYDKDF (reference sequence). The CDR3 nucleotides are TGTGCCACCAGCAGAGGCTCCGGGGGCCCAATCTCTGGAAACACCATATATTTT. Protein product: CATSRGSGGPISGNTIYF.

V is TRBV21-1 and J is TRBJ2-7; the table's D call TRBD1 went unverified against the DNA. TRBV21-1 constitutes a pseudogene. There are 14 residues in the CDR3. The CDR3 nucleotides are TGTGCCAGCTCTGGACAGGGGGCAACCTACGAGCAGTACTTC. This translates into CASSGQGATYEQYF.

This clone came up once. The sample holds other DNA sequences that translate to the same CDR3. CDR3 in amino acids: CSARRLYGYTF. DNA of the CDR3: TGCAGTGCTAGACGGCTCTATGGCTACACCTTC. J is TRBJ1-2 and V is TRBV20-1; no reliable D call. This CDR3 contains 11 residues. V was shortened by 2 bases and J by 4 bases, with 5 bases between the two germline ends. Germline V gene sequence: CDR1 DFQATT, CDR2 SNEGSKA (reference sequence).

In this sample, this clone turned up a few times. The chain has TRBV5-5 and TRBJ1-5; unclear D gene. V was shortened by 4 bases and J by 2 bases, with 22 bases between the two germline ends. This CDR3 is built from 18 residues. From germline, CDR1 is SGHKS and CDR2 YYEKEE (reference sequence). The CDR3, as DNA: TGTGCCAGCAGCCGAATAGACCGGGTCCGGGAGGGCAATCAGCCCCAGCATTTT. Amino acids: CASSRIDRVREGNQPQHF.

This chain connects TRBV7-2 to TRBJ2-3, with D perhaps TRBD2 (6 bases). The CDR3 contains 15 residues. From germline, CDR1 is SGHTA and CDR2 FQGNSA. Trimming pared 2 bases from V and 5 bases from J, leaving 14 bases between. The DNA for the CDR3 is TGTGCCAGCAGCTTATGGTCCCTAGCGCTAGATACGCAGTATTTT. Residues: CASSLWSLALDTQYF. The complete variable domain, with remaining parts taken from reference TRBV7-2 and TRBJ2-3, reads GAGVSQSPSNKVTEKGKDVELRCDPISGHTALYWYRQSLGQGLEFLIYFQGNSAPDKSGLPSDRFSAERTGGSVSTLTIQRTQQEDSAVYLCASSLWSLALDTQYFGPGTRLTVL.

V and J are TRBV28 and TRBJ1-1; 7 bases match TRBD1. CDR1 and CDR2 from the germline V gene are MDHEN and SYDVKM. Trimming at V came to 5 bases and at J to 11 bases, leaving 17 bases not matched to a gene. This CDR3 has 15 residues. The CDR3 DNA reads as TGTGCCAGCAGTATCGATCGACAGGGCCTGAGGGGCGCTTTCTTT. It yields the protein CASSIDRQGLRGAFF.

V usage is TRBV4-3 and J usage is TRBJ2-7, with a possible D match to TRBD1 (6 bases). The germline V gene encodes CDR1 LGHNA and CDR2 YSLEER. This CDR3 is built from 16 residues. The V end lost 4 bases, the J end lost 2 bases, and 18 bases lay between the germline ends. The CDR3 loop reads CASSPGTILDPYEQYF. CDR3 DNA: TGCGCCAGCAGCCCCGGGACAATTCTCGATCCCTACGAGCAGTACTTC.

The chain links TRBV2 to TRBJ2-3; unclear D gene. CDR1 is SNHLY and CDR2 is FYNNEI in the germline V gene. The CDR3 runs 14 residues. The V gene lost 10 bases and the J gene lost 0 bases, with 14 bases spanning the gap. The CDR3 spells CAISRGSSTDTQYF. The CDR3 nucleotides are TGTGCCATCTCACGAGGCAGCAGCACAGATACGCAGTATTTT.

A note on this clone: Other DNA sequences in the same sample also yield this CDR3. The V call is TRBV5-6, the J call TRBJ1-1; D is unclear. CDR3 size: 13 residues. Germline assignment: CDR1 SGHDT and CDR2 YYEEEE. Trimming shortened V by 4 bases and J by 1 base, and 8 bases separated the two germline ends. CDR3 amino acids: CASSLLWNTEAFF. In DNA form, the CDR3 reads TGTGCCAGCAGCCTACTGTGGAACACTGAAGCTTTCTTT.

The rearrangement uses TRBV4-1 and TRBJ1-4; the D is unclear. This CDR3 is built from 16 residues. Germline CDR1 is MGHRA and CDR2 is YSYEKL. Trimming left V 4 bases short and J 0 bases short, with 12 bases between. Written as DNA, the CDR3 is TGCGCCAGCAGCCCTTATGACCTTGCAACTAATGAAAAACTGTTTTTT. Translated: CASSPYDLATNEKLFF.

The chain combines TRBV27 with TRBJ1-2; D unclear. CDR3 size: 12 residues. V was pared by 5 bases and J by 4 bases, with 8 bases between. Germline V gene sequence: CDR1 MNHEY, CDR2 SMNVEV (reference sequence). As DNA, the CDR3 is TGTGCCAGCAGTCACCCCCGCTATGGCTACACCTTC. It is translated as CASSHPRYGYTF.

The chain recombines TRBV28 with TRBJ1-6; D not certain. V was pared by 2 bases and J by 8 bases, with 7 bases between. Germline CDR1 is MDHEN and CDR2 is SYDVKM. The CDR3 length is 13 residues. The DNA of the CDR3 is TGTGCCAGCAGTTTAACAGCGGATTCACCCCTCCACTTT. It yields the protein CASSLTADSPLHF.

This chain links TRBV6-5 with TRBJ2-3; D call uncertain. The CDR3 has 13 amino acids. Germline CDR1 is MNHEY and CDR2 is SVGAGI. Trimming took off 8 bases at V and 1 base at J, with 10 bases between the two ends. Here the CDR3 DNA reads TGTGCCAGCGTGAAGTGGGGCACAGATACGCAGTATTTT. This gives the protein CASVKWGTDTQYF.

The chain joins TRBV10-3 to TRBJ1-5; TRBD1 aligns across 9 bases. The length of the CDR3 is 13 residues. In germline, CDR1 is ENHRY, CDR2 SYGVKD. Trimming at V came to 11 bases and at J to 6 bases, leaving 8 bases not matched to a gene. The CDR3 nucleotides read TGTGCCTCACACCGGGACAGGGCTCAGCCCCAGCATTTT. It yields the protein CASHRDRAQPQHF.

This clone was observed once. The chain has TRBV28 and TRBJ1-1; 7 nucleotides agree with TRBD1. Germline V gene lookup returns CDR1 MDHEN and CDR2 SYDVKM. V trimming: 5 bases; J trimming: 4 bases; junction bases outside the gene matches: 16. The CDR3 consists of 17 residues. The DNA of the CDR3 is TGTGCCAGCAGTGATGACAGGGCCGCCCTCCGTCGCACTGAAGCTTTCTTT. This translates into CASSDDRAALRRTEAFF.

The CDR3 nucleotides are TGTGCCAGCACTTTCCTACAGGGTTTCGGTTCGAATGAGCAGTTCTTC. As protein: CASTFLQGFGSNEQFF. V usage is TRBV28 and J usage is TRBJ2-1, with D possibly being TRBD1 (6 bases). Trimming shortened V by 7 bases and J by 7 bases, and 23 bases separated the two germline ends. This CDR3 comprises 16 residues. The V gene's germline CDR1 is MDHEN and CDR2 SYDVKM.